The rows below give T cell receptor beta chains drawn from one sample of a study of T-cell reconstitution after alpha-beta-depleted transplantation in children. One entry per CDR3 protein results from TCRdb running MiXCR on the PCR reads. This sample yields about 1,000,000 distinct CDR3 sequences, of which about 31% are seen a single time; 25% to 35% belongs to the top ten. The sample was PBMCs, mostly from graft donor cells, taken 360 days after TCRalphabeta/CD19-depleted stem cell transplant. Receptors were obtained from a boy younger than two who had a stem cell transplant for SCID, so the T cells may come from the graft donor. The CDR3 runs from the conserved cysteine through the conserved F or W. Fields, in order: J gene, clone size, D gene, V gene, CDR3 DNA, CDR3 protein. D genes are given only for firm matches. The size entry is marked missing in some rows and otherwise reads once, few, many or a size class.

>TRBJ1-5|NA|NA|TRBV12-3/TRBV12-4
TGTGCCAGCAGTTTGGATTTCGATCAGCCCCAGCATTTT
CASSLDFDQPQHF
>TRBJ2-3|few|NA|TRBV6-5
TGTGCCAGCAGAAGAGGAGGAGATACGCAGTATTTT
CASRRGGDTQYF
>TRBJ2-7|NA|NA|TRBV5-1
TGCGCCAGCAGGATTGCGGGTACTGGGCCAGGCGAGCAGTACTTC
CASRIAGTGPGEQYF
>TRBJ2-2|once|NA|TRBV12-3/TRBV12-4
TGTGCCAGCAGTTCCTACCCTCAGACCAAGCCGAACACCGGGGAGCTGTTTTTT
CASSSYPQTKPNTGELFF
>TRBJ2-1|few|NA|TRBV27
TGTGCCAGCAGGTTAATAGGGACCTACAATGAGCAGTTCTTC
CASRLIGTYNEQFF
>TRBJ2-3|few|NA|TRBV5-6
TGTGCCAGCAGCTTGGCCGATGGACTTCAAGATACGCAGTATTTT
CASSLADGLQDTQYF
>TRBJ2-1|NA|TRBD1|TRBV12-3/TRBV12-4
TGTGCCAGCAGTTTCCGACAGGGACCCTACAATGAGCAGTTCTTC
CASSFRQGPYNEQFF
>TRBJ1-2|NA|TRBD1|TRBV5-1
TGCGCCAGCAGCCTATTCCAAGGACAGGGCGAGGATGGCTACACCTTC
CASSLFQGQGEDGYTF
>TRBJ2-1|few|NA|TRBV10-3
TGTGCCACCCCCCGTGGCAGGGCGGTGAATGAGCAGTTCTTC
CATPRGRAVNEQFF
>TRBJ2-7|NA|NA|TRBV15
TGTGCCACCGCAGATGGGTTTCGCTACGAGCAGTACTTC
CATADGFRYEQYF
>TRBJ2-1|NA|NA|TRBV7-9
TGTGCCAGCAGCTGGCGACTCAATGAGCAGTTCTTC
CASSWRLNEQFF
>TRBJ2-7|NA|NA|TRBV5-1
TGCGCCAGTGAGATGGCCCCGGACACCTACGAGCAGTACTTC
CASEMAPDTYEQYF
>TRBJ1-3|NA|NA|TRBV20-1
TGCAGTGCTAGAGATCGGCGGGAATTATACGTAAACACCATATATTTT
CSARDRRELYVNTIYF
>TRBJ2-1|few|TRBD1|TRBV11-2
TGTGCCAGCAGCCCCGCGGGACAGGGTGGCAATGAGCAGTTCTTC
CASSPAGQGGNEQFF
>TRBJ2-1|few|TRBD2|TRBV6-1
TGTGCCAGCAGCGATAGCGGGGTGGCTTGGAACTACAATGAGCAGTTCTTC
CASSDSGVAWNYNEQFF
>TRBJ2-1|few|TRBD2|TRBV24-1
TGTGCCACCAGTGATCCGGGGGGGACCCCTGACAATGAGCAGTTCTTC
CATSDPGGTPDNEQFF
>TRBJ2-2|few|NA|TRBV12-3/TRBV12-4
TGTGCCAGCAGCCCCCGCGGGACAGCGGGTGACGGGGAGCTGTTTTTT
CASSPRGTAGDGELFF
>TRBJ1-3|few|NA|TRBV7-9
TGTGCCAGCAGCTCGACGGGTTACTCTGGAAACACCATATATTTT
CASSSTGYSGNTIYF
>TRBJ2-2|NA|NA|TRBV18
TGTGCCAGCTCACCTCAGGGGATTCCGAACACCGGGGAGCTGTTTTTT
CASSPQGIPNTGELFF
>TRBJ2-3|once|TRBD2|TRBV12-3/TRBV12-4
TGTGCCAGCAGTAAGCGGGGGCCCCTAACTTTTAGCACAGATACGCAGTATTTT
CASSKRGPLTFSTDTQYF
>TRBJ1-5|NA|TRBD1|TRBV12-3/TRBV12-4
TGTGCCAGCAGTGACAGGGTAAATCAGCCCCAGCATTTT
CASSDRVNQPQHF
>TRBJ2-2|NA|NA|TRBV7-9
TGTGCCAGCAGCTCGTGGACAGCGAACACCGGGGAGCTGTTTTTT
CASSSWTANTGELFF
>TRBJ1-1|many|NA|TRBV6-1
TGTGCCAGCACCTACGGGACTCCCAACACTGAAGCTTTCTTT
CASTYGTPNTEAFF
>TRBJ2-5|NA|TRBD2|TRBV25-1
TGTGCCAGCAGTGAATGGGCCCGGGGAGGGCAGACCCAGTACTTC
CASSEWARGGQTQYF
>TRBJ1-1|NA|NA|TRBV29-1
TGCAGCGTTGAAGGAACAAGAGGTAGGGGCACTGAAGCTTTCTTT
CSVEGTRGRGTEAFF
>TRBJ2-1|few|NA|TRBV14
TGTGCCAGCAGCCAAGTCGGGTACGAGCAGTTCTTC
CASSQVGYEQFF
>TRBJ2-7|NA|NA|TRBV15
TGTGCCACCAGCAGAGATTTAGGTTCTGCCTCCTACGAGCAGTACTTC
CATSRDLGSASYEQYF
>TRBJ2-1|many|NA|TRBV6-2/TRBV6-3
TGTGCCAGCAGGTACGAGGGCCCATGGGGGTTCTTC
CASRYEGPWGFF
>TRBJ1-2|NA|TRBD1|TRBV7-3
TGTGCCAGCCTTTACCTGGACAGGGTAGACTATGGCTACACCTTC
CASLYLDRVDYGYTF
>TRBJ2-5|few|TRBD2|TRBV20-1
TGCAGTGCGGGGTTAGCGGGGGGAGGAGAGACCCAGTACTTC
CSAGLAGGGETQYF
>TRBJ1-1|once|NA|TRBV5-1
TGCGCCAGCAGCTTCTATCCGGGAACGACTGAAGCTTTCTTT
CASSFYPGTTEAFF
>TRBJ2-1|few|TRBD2|TRBV4-2
TGTGCCAGCAGCCAAGGGTCCCGTGCGGGGGGTCGAAATGAGCAGTTCTTC
CASSQGSRAGGRNEQFF
>TRBJ1-2|NA|TRBD1|TRBV5-1
TGCGCCAGCAGCTTGGCCAATAGTCGGACAGGGGAACTTAGAGTCCCCGGCTACACCTTC
CASSLANSRTGELRVPGYTF
>TRBJ2-5|few|NA|TRBV7-2
TGTGCCAGCAGCAAGAGGATCGAGGTTCAAGAGACCCAGTACTTC
CASSKRIEVQETQYF
>TRBJ2-7|NA|TRBD1|TRBV25-1
TGTGCCAGTTCCGGGACAGGCCCTTTCAGGCCTTACGAGCAGTACTTC
CASSGTGPFRPYEQYF
>TRBJ2-1|NA|NA|TRBV4-3
TGCGCCAGCAGCCAAGATGGGTCATTACTCTATGAGCAGTTCTTC
CASSQDGSLLYEQFF
>TRBJ1-2|NA|NA|TRBV3-1
TGTGCCAGCAGCCAAGCACACCGAGGGCAGTGGACAGACTATGGCTACACCTTC
CASSQAHRGQWTDYGYTF
>TRBJ2-1|few|TRBD1|TRBV6-1
TGTGCCACCGGACCGCAGGGGGTCGGGTACAATGAGCAGTTCTTC
CATGPQGVGYNEQFF
>TRBJ2-1|NA|TRBD2|TRBV5-1
TGCGCCAGCAGCCCCGGACTAGCGGGGGTGACCTACAATGAGCAGTTCTTC
CASSPGLAGVTYNEQFF
>TRBJ2-1|NA|TRBD2|TRBV11-2
TGTGCCAGCAGCTTAGATTATAGCGGGGGAAGAAGCTCCTACAATGAGCAGTTCTTC
CASSLDYSGGRSSYNEQFF
>TRBJ2-2|NA|TRBD2|TRBV5-4
TGTGCCAGCAGCTTCCCGACTAGCGGGTCCCCAGGGGACACCGGGGAGCTGTTTTTT
CASSFPTSGSPGDTGELFF
>TRBJ1-1|NA|NA|TRBV28
TGTGCCAGCAGTTGGACCCCCCCGGGAAATCACACTGAAGCTTTCTTT
CASSWTPPGNHTEAFF
>TRBJ2-5|few|NA|TRBV5-1
TGCGCCAGCAGCTTCGTCAGGGAAAGGGGAGAGACCCAGTACTTC
CASSFVRERGETQYF
>TRBJ2-7|few|TRBD1|TRBV7-8
TGTGCCAGCAGCTTTATCCGAGACAGGGGCTCCCACGAGCAGTACTTC
CASSFIRDRGSHEQYF
>TRBJ2-1|NA|TRBD1|TRBV24-1
TGTGCCACCAGTGATTTGCGGAGGACAGGGATCGATGAGCAGTTCTTC
CATSDLRRTGIDEQFF
>TRBJ2-4|NA|TRBD1|TRBV3-1
TGTGCCAGCAGCCAAGATCAGGAGACAGGGGAGGACATTCAGTACTTC
CASSQDQETGEDIQYF
>TRBJ2-3|few|NA|TRBV9
TGTGCCAGCGGGGGAGCACTAACAGATACGCAGTATTTT
CASGGALTDTQYF
>TRBJ2-1|NA|NA|TRBV15
TGTGCCACCAGCAGAGGTGGGGACCCACACTACAATGAGCAGTTCTTC
CATSRGGDPHYNEQFF
>TRBJ2-7|NA|NA|TRBV12-3/TRBV12-4
TGTGCCAGCAGTCGGGACATTTCCGAGCAGTACTTC
CASSRDISEQYF